This is a list of T cell receptor beta chains from one sample in a study of blood T cell repertoires in COVID-19. Only in-frame clones appear in the TCRdb table, and some are missing; sequencing was by immunoSEQ multiplex PCR. The data contain approximately 280,000 clones, approximately 85% of them singletons. Specimen: peripheral blood. The receptors were sampled from a woman between 65 and 79 years old with acute or convalescent COVID-19. CDR3s include the opening cysteine and the closing phenylalanine or tryptophan. The D gene is left open where the match is weak. Size tells how often a clone was seen (once, few, many) or the class of an expanded clone, and some rows leave it out.

CDR3 protein	CDR3 DNA	D gene	clone size	V gene	J gene
CASSYSGRVNGYTF	TGTGCCAGCAGTTACTCGGGCAGGGTTAATGGCTACACCTTC	-	-	TRBV6-6	TRBJ1-2
CASSLGGLGNLNEQFF	TGTGCCAGCAGCTTAGGGGGACTAGGGAACCTCAATGAGCAGTTCTTC	TRBD2	-	TRBV7-3	TRBJ2-1
CASSKCRTGWSQPQHF	TGTGCCAGCAGCAAATGTAGGACAGGGTGGTCGCAGCCCCAGCATTTT	-	-	TRBV21-1	TRBJ1-5
CASSLQFMNTEAFF	TGTGCCAGCAGCTTACAATTCATGAACACTGAAGCTTTCTTT	-	few	TRBV7-8	TRBJ1-1
CASSSNLQQPQHF	TGTGCCAGCAGCTCCAATCTACAGCAGCCCCAGCATTTT	-	-	TRBV7-8	TRBJ1-5
CASSFSPFMSSGAPYEQYF	TGTGCCAGCAGCTTTTCCCCTTTCATGTCGAGCGGGGCACCGTACGAGCAGTACTTC	TRBD2	many	TRBV7-6	TRBJ2-7
CASSPTFGVGNTIYF	TGTGCCAGCAGCCCAACGTTCGGGGTAGGGAACACCATATATTTT	-	-	TRBV7-9	TRBJ1-3
CAWNAGRMNTEAFF	TGTGCCTGGAATGCAGGGCGGATGAACACTGAAGCTTTCTTT	-	-	TRBV30	TRBJ1-1
CASSLTGKGQISYNEQFF	TGTGCCAGCAGCCTGACCGGAAAAGGACAGATCTCCTACAATGAGCAGTTCTTC	-	-	TRBV5-4	TRBJ2-1
CASSPAGGNEQFF	TGCGCCAGCAGCCCCGCAGGAGGGAATGAGCAGTTCTTC	-	-	TRBV5-1	TRBJ2-1
CATSGRRNSNQPQHF	TGTGCCACCAGCGGCCGGAGGAATAGCAATCAGCCCCAGCATTTT	-	-	TRBV15	TRBJ1-5
CATSDPGLGPGNTIYF	TGTGCCACCAGTGATCCAGGGCTTGGACCTGGAAACACCATATATTTT	-	-	TRBV24-1	TRBJ1-3
CASSQNGAQHF	TGCGCCAGCAGCCAAAATGGAGCCCAGCATTTT	-	-	TRBV4-1	TRBJ1-5
CASSPTIQGALAGELFF	TGTGCCAGCTCACCGACAATACAGGGGGCGCTGGCCGGGGAGCTGTTTTTT	TRBD1	-	TRBV18	TRBJ2-2
CASSLGAGVTEAFF	TGCGCCAGCAGCTTGGGGGCAGGGGTCACTGAAGCTTTCTTT	-	-	TRBV5-1	TRBJ1-1
CSAASEETQYF	TGCAGTGCTGCTAGCGAAGAGACCCAGTACTTC	-	-	TRBV20-1	TRBJ2-5
CASSLEVGGSEAFF	TGCGCCAGCAGCTTGGAAGTAGGAGGGTCTGAAGCTTTCTTT	-	-	TRBV5-1	TRBJ1-1
CASSSIQGEKLFF	TGTGCCAGCAGTTCAATCCAGGGGGAAAAACTGTTTTTT	-	-	TRBV28	TRBJ1-4
CASSQLAGVENEQFF	TGCGCCAGCAGCCAACTAGCGGGGGTTGAGAATGAGCAGTTCTTC	TRBD2	-	TRBV5-1	TRBJ2-1
CASSQRQASGGYTF	TGTGCCAGCAGCCAAAGACAGGCCTCGGGGGGCTACACCTTC	-	-	TRBV3-1/TRBV3-2	TRBJ1-2
CASSLGGGGRQPQHF	TGTGCCAGCAGCTTAGGCGGGGGCGGGCGTCAGCCCCAGCATTTT	-	once	TRBV7-8	TRBJ1-5
CASSRQGTGELFF	TGTGCCAGCAGCCGACAGGGGACCGGGGAGCTGTTTTTT	TRBD1	-	TRBV3-1/TRBV3-2	TRBJ2-2
CASSREGGYEQYF	TGTGCCAGCTCACGGGAGGGGGGCTACGAGCAGTACTTC	-	few	TRBV18	TRBJ2-7
CASTGQETQYF	TGTGCCAGCACGGGCCAAGAGACCCAGTACTTC	-	-	TRBV2	TRBJ2-5
CASSFGEGNSPLHF	TGTGCCAGCAGCTTCGGGGAAGGGAATTCACCCCTCCACTTT	-	-	TRBV5-8	TRBJ1-6
CASSAQTTNTGELFF	TGTGCCAGCAGCGCCCAGACAACGAACACCGGGGAGCTGTTTTTT	-	few	TRBV9	TRBJ2-2
CASSKDRNTGELFF	TGTGCCAGTAGTAAAGACAGGAACACCGGGGAGCTGTTTTTT	-	-	TRBV19	TRBJ2-2
CAWGLELGTEAFF	TGTGCCTGGGGTCTGGAGTTAGGCACTGAAGCTTTCTTT	-	few	TRBV30	TRBJ1-1
CAAQANYGYTF	TGTGCGGCGCAGGCGAACTATGGCTACACCTTC	-	-	TRBV6-5	TRBJ1-2
CASSRGQGLSEAFF	TGCGCCAGCAGCAGGGGACAGGGGTTATCTGAAGCTTTCTTT	TRBD1	-	TRBV5-1	TRBJ1-1
CASSSDSHSGNTIYF	TGTGCCAGCAGCTCGGACAGTCACTCTGGAAACACCATATATTTT	-	-	TRBV5-4	TRBJ1-3
CASSLDGYNEQFF	TGCGCCAGCAGCTTGGACGGTTACAATGAGCAGTTCTTC	-	-	TRBV5-1	TRBJ2-1
CASRASTVGFEQFF	TGTGCCAGTAGAGCATCGACAGTCGGCTTCGAGCAGTTCTTC	-	-	TRBV19	TRBJ2-1
CASSRRDGADTQYF	TGTGCCAGTAGTAGGAGGGATGGGGCAGATACGCAGTATTTT	-	-	TRBV19	TRBJ2-3
CASRSPGHREQFF	TGTGCCAGTAGATCTCCGGGACATAGAGAGCAGTTCTTC	-	-	TRBV19	TRBJ2-1
CASSLAGTSKNIQYF	TGTGCCAGCAGCTTGGCCGGGACAAGCAAAAACATTCAGTACTTC	-	-	TRBV5-4	TRBJ2-4
CASSSGGPNQPQHF	TGTGCCAGCAGTTCCGGGGGACCCAATCAGCCCCAGCATTTT	-	-	TRBV7-9	TRBJ1-5
CASSLDLTGSYQPQHF	TGTGCCAGCAGCTTAGATCTGACAGGGAGCTATCAGCCCCAGCATTTT	TRBD1	-	TRBV7-9	TRBJ1-5
CASSLAGGVDTQYF	TGTGCCAGCAGCTTAGCGGGGGGGGTAGATACGCAGTATTTT	TRBD2	-	TRBV7-9	TRBJ2-3
CASSLRLAGGLDTGELFF	TGTGCCAGCAGCCTTCGACTAGCGGGGGGGCTAGACACCGGGGAGCTGTTTTTT	TRBD2	-	TRBV7-3	TRBJ2-2
CAWSYGGGTDTQYF	TGTGCCTGGAGTTACGGCGGGGGAACCGATACGCAGTATTTT	TRBD2	-	TRBV30	TRBJ2-3
CASKLANTEAFF	TGTGCCAGCAAGTTGGCGAACACTGAAGCTTTCTTT	-	-	TRBV28	TRBJ1-1
CASSLTGGTSYEQYF	TGTGCCAGCAGCTTAACAGGGGGAACGTCCTACGAGCAGTACTTC	TRBD1	once	TRBV5-8	TRBJ2-7
CASSLVRESDEQYF	TGTGCCAGCAGCTTGGTACGGGAGTCAGACGAGCAGTACTTC	-	-	TRBV5-4	TRBJ2-7
CASSPGLNYGYTF	TGTGCCAGCTCACCGGGCCTTAACTATGGCTACACCTTC	-	-	TRBV18	TRBJ1-2
CASSPPKGGVDGELFF	TGTGCCAGCTCACCACCGAAGGGAGGAGTCGACGGGGAGCTGTTTTTT	-	-	TRBV18	TRBJ2-2
CASSLYGTPTGGQYF	TGTGCCAGCAGCTTATATGGGACACCCACCGGTGGCCAGTACTTC	-	-	TRBV7-8	TRBJ2-5
CASSSAGGRLPNEKLFF	TGTGCCAGCAGCTCAGCAGGGGGCCGGTTACCGAATGAAAAACTGTTTTTT	TRBD1	-	TRBV5-4	TRBJ1-4
CASSLQPHEQFF	TGTGCCAGCTCACTACAACCCCATGAGCAGTTCTTC	-	few	TRBV18	TRBJ2-1
CASSQSSQGSGYTF	TGTGCCAGCAGCCAATCATCACAGGGCTCTGGCTACACCTTC	-	-	TRBV4-2	TRBJ1-2
CASSLGQVYNEQFF	TGCGCCAGCAGCTTGGGGCAGGTATACAATGAGCAGTTCTTC	-	-	TRBV5-1	TRBJ2-1
CASSLGHRDSYYGYTF	TGTGCCAGCAGCTTGGGACACCGGGACAGCTACTATGGCTACACCTTC	TRBD1	-	TRBV5-4	TRBJ1-2
CASSSGHYSNQPQHF	TGTGCCAGTAGTTCGGGACACTATAGCAATCAGCCCCAGCATTTT	-	once	TRBV19	TRBJ1-5